These 25 T cell receptor beta chains were all obtained from the same sample, sequenced in a study of T cell repertoires in cytomegalovirus infection. TCRdb itself ran the reads through MiXCR, one entry per CDR3 protein. Here the sample spans 160,000 or so distinct CDR3 sequences, less than 25% being singletons. The antigens for these receptors are not known. The material was CD8+ T cells from cultured PBMCs, obtained from culture after CMV antigen stimulation. The origin of the receptors is a human donor in good health (CMV status not recorded). Some clones in this sample may be carry-over from other donors' samples.

This clonotype was recorded at least ten times. The chain uses TRBV5-6 and TRBJ1-5, with a possible D match to TRBD1 (5 bases). This CDR3 has 15 residues. Germline V lookup: CDR1 SGHDT, CDR2 YYEEEE. The germline V and J ends were trimmed by 3 bases and 0 bases, with 10 bases remaining between them. In DNA form, the CDR3 reads TGTGCCAGCAGCTCAACAGGCCTTAGCAATCAGCCCCAGCATTTT. As protein: CASSSTGLSNQPQHF. Using reference TRBV5-6 and TRBJ1-5 for the parts outside the CDR3, the full variable domain is DAGVTQSPTHLIKTRGQQVTLRCSPKSGHDTVSWYQQALGQGPQFIFQYYEEEERQRGNFPDRFSGHQFPNYSSELNVNALLLGDSALYLCASSSTGLSNQPQHFGDGTRLSIL.

DNA for the CDR3: TGCGCCAGCAGTGGACAGGGGTCCGGGGCCAACGTCCTGACTTTC. Its protein is CASSGQGSGANVLTF. The genes are TRBV23-1 and TRBJ2-6; 9 nucleotides match TRBD1. TRBV23-1 is an ORF for which the function is uncertain. The CDR3 contains 15 residues. Trimming took 5 bases from V and 4 from J; bases not matched to a gene: 3.

The sample holds a few counts of this clonotype. This chain links TRBV19 with TRBJ1-4; D unclear. Germline CDR1 reads LNHDA; CDR2 reads SQIVND (reference sequence). The CDR3 spans 15 residues. Trimming removed 3 bases from V and 3 bases from J, with 11 bases in between. The CDR3 sequence: CASSIGVSANEKLFF. Written as DNA, the CDR3 is TGTGCCAGTAGTATCGGGGTCTCGGCTAATGAAAAACTGTTTTTT.

The genes are TRBV7-9 and TRBJ1-1, with D perhaps TRBD1 (6 bases). Germline CDR1 reads SEHNR; CDR2 reads FQNEAQ (reference sequence). This CDR3 spans 15 amino acids. The V and J ends lost 7 bases and 4 bases respectively, with 19 bases between them. The CDR3 sequence is CASTPPGGGRTEAFF. The DNA of the CDR3 is TGTGCCAGCACTCCCCCGGGGGGGGGCCGCACTGAAGCTTTCTTT. Complete variable domain (other parts from reference TRBV7-9 and TRBJ1-1): DTGVSQNPRHKITKRGQNVTFRCDPISEHNRLYWYRQTLGQGPEFLTYFQNEAQLEKSRLLSDRFSAERPKGSFSTLEIQRTEQGDSAMYLCASTPPGGGRTEAFFGQGTRLTVV.

This clonotype has more than one count but fewer than ten. This chain uses TRBV6-2 or TRBV6-3 with TRBJ1-1, with D unclear. The CDR3 totals 15 residues. In germline, CDR1 is MNHEY, CDR2 SVGEGT. V dropped 0 bases and J dropped 0 bases, with 8 bases sitting between them. CDR3 region: CASSYSKGLNTEAFF. DNA of the CDR3: TGTGCCAGCAGTTACTCGAAAGGGTTGAACACTGAAGCTTTCTTT.

This clonotype turned up a few times. The V and J genes are TRBV12-5 and TRBJ2-1, with 11 bases identical to TRBD1. The V gene's germline CDR1 is LGHNT and CDR2 FRNRAP. The CDR3 consists of 16 residues. Trimming at V came to 5 bases and at J to 0 bases, leaving 3 bases not matched to a gene. CDR3 amino acids: CASGPGTGGSYNEQFF. As DNA, the CDR3 is TGTGCTAGTGGTCCCGGGACAGGGGGCTCCTACAATGAGCAGTTCTTC.

The chain uses TRBV6-2 or TRBV6-3 and TRBJ1-1; 7 bases align to TRBD1. This CDR3 spans 14 amino acids. The germline V gene has CDR1 MNHEY and CDR2 SVGEGT. With V trimmed by 8 bases and J by 0 bases, 6 bases remained unmatched. CDR3 in DNA: TGTGCCAGCTGCGGCAGGGGGTTGAACACTGAAGCTTTCTTT. This encodes CASCGRGLNTEAFF.

The chain links TRBV4-1 to TRBJ1-4; 7 positions match TRBD1. The junction had 10 bases not matched to a gene; V was cut back by 0 bases and J by 0 bases. The length of the CDR3 is 19 residues. The germline CDR1 and CDR2 sequences are MGHRA and YSYEKL. DNA for the CDR3: TGCGCCAGCAGCCAAGATATTTTTGAGAGGGGGCCAACTAATGAAAAACTGTTTTTT. It codes for CASSQDIFERGPTNEKLFF.

This clonotype occurred a few times. The rearrangement uses TRBV7-9 and TRBJ1-4; weak D call: TRBD1 (5 bases). V was clipped by 5 bases and J by 8 bases, with 15 bases between them. The CDR3 totals 14 residues. Germline CDR1 is SEHNR and CDR2 is FQNEAQ (reference sequence). The CDR3 protein is CASSLAGGSEKLFF. The CDR3 coding sequence is TGTGCCAGCAGCCTCGCTGGGGGGAGCGAAAAACTGTTTTTT.

J is TRBJ2-3 and V is TRBV6-1, with 9 nucleotides matching TRBD1. Trimming at V came to 4 bases and at J to 10 bases, leaving 12 bases not matched to a gene. CDR1 and CDR2 (germline): MNHNS, SASEGT. CDR3 length: 15 amino acids. CDR3 in amino acids: CASSGPGTGRGSQYF. CDR3 coding DNA: TGTGCCAGCAGTGGGCCCGGGACAGGGAGGGGCTCGCAGTATTTT.

The chain uses TRBV28 and TRBJ2-2; D not resolved. Germline values: CDR1 MDHEN, CDR2 SYDVKM. The CDR3 has 15 residues. V was pared by 8 bases and J by 1 base, with 14 bases between. The CDR3 reads CASGQVRRNTGELFF. The CDR3 nucleotides are TGTGCCAGCGGGCAGGTCAGGAGGAACACCGGGGAGCTGTTTTTT.

This chain connects TRBV4-1 to TRBJ1-1; a possible D gene is TRBD1 (6 bases). Germline CDR1 MGHRA, CDR2 YSYEKL. V dropped 5 bases and J dropped 1 base, with 17 bases sitting between them. This CDR3 region has 16 residues. CDR3 coding DNA: TGCGCCAGCAGCTTGGGGGCAGGGGCGGGGAACACTGAAGCTTTCTTT. It is translated as CASSLGAGAGNTEAFF.

Only a few counts were recorded for this clonotype. This chain joins TRBV4-1 and TRBJ1-5; perhaps TRBD1 as D (5 bases). Trimming shortened V by 0 bases and J by 5 bases, and 17 bases separated the two germline ends. From germline, CDR1 is MGHRA and CDR2 YSYEKL. The CDR3 is 17 residues long. The CDR3 spells CASSQEFRGFGDQPQHF. DNA of the CDR3: TGCGCCAGCAGCCAAGAATTTCGGGGGTTCGGGGATCAGCCCCAGCATTTT.

This clonotype was recorded many times. The chain links TRBV27 to TRBJ2-1; TRBD2 matches at 8 bases. Germline CDR1 MNHEY, CDR2 SMNVEV (reference sequence). The CDR3 totals 20 residues. After removal of 1 base from V and 0 bases from J, the junction contained 14 bases not matched to a gene. For the CDR3, the DNA is TGTGCCAGCAGTTTATTGGTTCCCGGGAGGGACTTCAGCTCCTACAATGAGCAGTTCTTC. Protein sequence: CASSLLVPGRDFSSYNEQFF.

The table lists this clonotype with a few counts. The chain employs TRBV7-6 and TRBJ2-7; the D is unclear. Looked up from germline, CDR1 is SGHVS and CDR2 is FNYEAQ. Trimming pared 6 bases from V and 2 bases from J, leaving 8 bases between. CDR3 length: 12 residues. CDR3 sequence reads: CASRQTAYEQYF. CDR3 DNA sequence: TGTGCCAGCAGGCAAACAGCCTACGAGCAGTACTTC.

V is TRBV9 and J is TRBJ2-2; weak D call: TRBD1 (6 bases). This CDR3 has 16 residues. Looked up from germline, CDR1 is SGDLS and CDR2 is YYNGEE. Trimming took off 3 bases at V and 1 base at J, with 13 bases between the two ends. CDR3 region: CASSGEGEKNTGELFF. In DNA, the CDR3 is TGTGCCAGCAGCGGCGAGGGGGAGAAGAACACCGGGGAGCTGTTTTTT.

The gene calls are TRBV7-9 and TRBJ1-5, with D possibly TRBD1 on 5 matching bases. The CDR3 length is 12 residues. Germline V gives CDR1 SEHNR, CDR2 FQNEAQ (reference sequence). V was trimmed by 2 bases and J by 6 bases, leaving 5 bases between them. In nucleotides, the CDR3 is TGTGCCAGCAGCTTAACAGGTCAGCCCCAGCATTTT. The encoded protein is CASSLTGQPQHF.

The rearrangement uses TRBV5-1 and TRBJ1-2; 7 nucleotides line up with TRBD1. The CDR3 sequence is 18 residues long. CDR1 is SGHRS, CDR2 YFSETQ, per germline. V shed 5 bases, J shed 4 bases, and the junction held 20 bases outside the gene matches. The DNA for the CDR3 is TGCGCCAGCAGTTCGGAATCCTGGGACAGACGTTACGTCTATGGCTACACCTTC. Protein sequence: CASSSESWDRRYVYGYTF.

This rearrangement joins TRBV7-2 to TRBJ2-5, with 8 bases fitting TRBD1. Germline CDR1 is SGHTA and CDR2 is FQGNSA. The CDR3 totals 16 residues. Trimming took 1 base from V and 3 from J; bases not matched to a gene: 7. This CDR3 reads CASSLDNRGMEETQYF. Written as DNA, the CDR3 is TGTGCCAGCAGCTTAGATAACAGGGGGATGGAAGAGACCCAGTACTTC.

This clonotype came up a few times. The V and J genes are TRBV12-3 or TRBV12-4 and TRBJ1-1; D not certain. V was trimmed by 7 bases and J by 11 bases, leaving 14 bases between them. The length of the CDR3 is 11 residues. The CDR3 DNA sequence: TGTGCCAGCACCGTGGGAGTCTACGCTTTCTTT. The encoded protein is CASTVGVYAFF.

The chain carries TRBV6-6 and TRBJ2-7; unclear D gene. Trimming stripped 0 bases from V and 2 bases from J, with 14 bases between. Germline CDR1 and CDR2: MNHNY and SVGAGI (reference sequence). The CDR3 sequence is 16 residues long. The CDR3 spells CASSYSVSGLTYEQYF. CDR3 coding DNA: TGTGCCAGCAGTTACTCGGTATCCGGGTTGACCTACGAGCAGTACTTC.

The J gene is TRBJ2-3, the V gene TRBV6-6; 8 bases align to TRBD2. With V trimmed by 6 bases and J by 2 bases, 7 bases remained unmatched. From germline, CDR1 is MNHNY and CDR2 SVGAGI (reference sequence). The length of the CDR3 is 15 residues. CDR3 protein: CASSAGTSVTDTQYF. The CDR3 DNA follows: TGTGCCAGCAGCGCCGGGACTAGTGTCACAGATACGCAGTATTTT.

This clonotype was picked up a small number of times. The chain joins TRBV7-6 to TRBJ1-1; 9 bases are a match to TRBD1. The CDR3 contains 15 residues. Trimming took 3 bases from V and 1 from J; bases not matched to a gene: 3. Germline lookup yields CDR1 SGHVS and CDR2 FNYEAQ. The CDR3 sequence: CASSLGQGGNTEAFF. The CDR3 nucleotides are TGTGCCAGCAGCTTGGGACAGGGAGGGAACACTGAAGCTTTCTTT.

The chain joins TRBV5-1 to TRBJ2-1, with 7 bases matching TRBD1. From germline, CDR1 is SGHRS and CDR2 YFSETQ. V shed 0 bases and J 3 bases; nucleotides not matched to a gene: 6. This CDR3 has 16 residues. The CDR3 region has the DNA TGCGCCAGCAGCTTGGAAGCAGGGACAGTCTACAATGAGCAGTTCTTC. Translation gives CASSLEAGTVYNEQFF.

The chain couples TRBV2 to TRBJ1-2; a possible D gene is TRBD1 (5 bases). Germline V CDR1 and CDR2: SNHLY, FYNNEI. Trimming removed 2 bases from V and 3 bases from J, with 10 bases in between. This CDR3 is built from 14 residues. DNA of the CDR3: TGTGCCAGCAGTGAAATGAGGGACTACTATGGCTACACCTTC. Its protein product is CASSEMRDYYGYTF.